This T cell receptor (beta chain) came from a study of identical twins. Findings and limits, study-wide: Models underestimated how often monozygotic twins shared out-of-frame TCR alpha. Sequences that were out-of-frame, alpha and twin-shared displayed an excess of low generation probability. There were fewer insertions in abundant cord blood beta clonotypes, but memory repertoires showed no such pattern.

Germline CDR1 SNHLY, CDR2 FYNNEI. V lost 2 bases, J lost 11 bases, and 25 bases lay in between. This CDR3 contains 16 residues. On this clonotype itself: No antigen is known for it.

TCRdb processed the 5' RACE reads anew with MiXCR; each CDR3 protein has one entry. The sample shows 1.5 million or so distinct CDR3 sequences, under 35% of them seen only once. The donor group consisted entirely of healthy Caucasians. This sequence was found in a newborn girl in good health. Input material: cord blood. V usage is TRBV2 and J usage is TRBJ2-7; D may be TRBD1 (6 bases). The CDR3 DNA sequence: TGTGCCAGCAGTGAACGCCGGACAGATCTAAAACTACGCGAGTACTTC. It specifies CASSERRTDLKLREYF. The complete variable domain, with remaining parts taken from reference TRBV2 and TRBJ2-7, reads EPEVTQTPSHQVTQMGQEVILRCVPISNHLYFYWYRQILGQKVEFLVSFYNNEISEKSEIFDDQFSVERPDGSNFTLKIRSTKLEDSAMYFCASSERRTDLKLREYFGPGTRLTVT.